Listed here is a single T cell receptor beta chain. Its specificity is not known. Researchers amplified the TCR beta CDR3 regions from RNA transcripts. HTBI primers drove first-round RT-PCR of the TCR CDR3. TCRdb recomputed calls from the multiplex PCR reads with MiXCR, one row per CDR3 protein. The table has around 340,000 distinct CDR3 sequences, over 15% seen once; the top ten hold around 47%. This sample was taken from a study of T cells in Graves' hyperthyroidism and ophthalmopathy. Study in general: Peripheral blood was acquired at first diagnosis, ahead of any therapy whatsoever.

Fresh peripheral blood, 9.5 to 10 ml of it, supplied the PBMCs. Study results and limitations: The blood repertoire included most of the expanded thyroid clonotypes above 0.001.

The CDR3 is 15 amino acids. With 6 bases removed from V and 3 bases from J, the gap between germline ends came to 20 bases. Germline values: CDR1 DFQATT, CDR2 SNEGSKA (reference sequence). The receptor comes from a woman aged 45-59 years with Graves' hyperthyroidism. This chain links TRBV20-1 with TRBJ2-5; either TRBD1 or TRBD2 may fit D (6 bases each). The sample was blood. Here the CDR3 DNA reads TGCAGTGCACAGAGGCTCGGGGGCTCGAAAGAGACCCAGTACTTC. Translation: CSAQRLGGSKETQYF.